This T cell receptor beta chain was sequenced during a study of tumor and adjacent non-tumor tissue in lung cancer (dated by TCRdb to 2016 to 2019). A note on the overall study: The cohort included 12 adenocarcinoma, a couple of squamous cell carcinoma and 1 small cell lung cancer patients. Sequencing produced roughly 130 million productive TCRbeta reads in total, an average of around 4.2 million reads per sample. Using bulk TCRbeta repertoires from around 15 lung cancer patients, the study set lung tumor tissue side by side with matched distant non-tumor lung tissue. TCRbeta CDR3 sequencing was performed on about 29 paired specimens, with one tumor sample and one normal lung sample collected per patient. Among the 15 or so patients, ages ranged from about 31 to 76 years, some ten were men and 5 were women, and disease was TNM stage I to III. General findings and caveats noted by the study authors: A significantly larger cumulative share of the repertoire was made up by the top 100 clones in normal lung than in tumor tissue. Younger patients had significantly higher TCR diversity, and higher tumor TCR diversity was associated with shorter overall and disease-free survival. Tumor tissue showed significantly greater TCR diversity (inverse Simpson) than normal lung tissue (431.37 vs 166.20, P = 0.0075, Mann-Whitney U test). Because peripheral blood was not sequenced, blood TCRbeta repertoires in the lung cancer patients of the study were not examined. With only around 16 patients in the cohort, the authors noted that larger samples and more detailed clinical data are needed. Neither the sequencing platform nor unique molecular identifiers are named or mentioned anywhere in the methods.

Library preparation was by multiplex PCR. Sequencer: Illumina HiSeq 2500. Following protocols modified from ARM-PCR, the researchers constructed TCRbeta libraries through three rounds of nested PCR with primers (Table S4). Before sequencing, PCR products of 200-500 bp were excised from the gel and purified with the QIAquick gel extraction kit. Per the authors' processing: Reads were cleaned with Trimmomatic, merged with FLASH into complete CDR3 sequences, and assigned to V(D)J germline segments with MiTCR. Clonal diversity was computed as the inverse Simpson's index with VDJtools. Productive reads were defined as in-frame sequences without a premature stop codon. TCRdb ran its own pipeline on the public reads, namely fastp trimming at Q25 and MiXCR clone calling, and kept in-frame beta chains. Merged by CDR3 protein, the rows form single entries marked with the most common genes and DNA. The V and J calls reflect TCRdb's pipeline rather than the authors' work. For this sample the table gives some 100,000 distinct CDR3 sequences, of which less than 75% were detected only once. The top ten clonotypes cover about 19% of the sample.

Trimming takes 4 bases off V and 2 bases off J; junction bases not matched to a gene: 10. Including the terminal cysteine and phenylalanine, the CDR3 comprises 15 residues. Solely the CDR3 DNA is kept, with 45 bases framed from the first base. Via the germline V gene, CDR1 is SQVTM and CDR2 ANQGSEA. RNA was extracted from bulk unsorted tissue and checked for quality with a NanoDrop ND-1000 and an Agilent 2100. For the normal lung samples, distant non-tumor tissue was collected more than 3 cm away from the tumor edge. The donors were newly diagnosed lung cancer patients admitted for thoracic surgery in China from August to November 2014 who had not received prior chemotherapy. Patients with previous radiotherapy or chemotherapy, or with another concurrent cancer, were excluded from the study. Pieces of surgical tissue measuring about 1-2 cm3 were kept in RNAlater solution and stored at -80 degrees C until use.

This clonotype was seen repeatedly, ten times or more. Its antigen remains undetermined. Per-nucleotide qualities are absent, and no much larger clonotype sits a single base away. The TCR sequence derives from a man younger than 40 with non-small cell lung cancer. The rearranged chain carries TRBV29-1 and TRBJ2-7; TRBD1 matches 8 bases in the middle. Sequencing used distant non-tumor lung tissue. The DNA is as follows: TGCAGCGTTGTGGCAGGGGGCAGATTTGCCTACGAGCAGTACTTC. Translated, this gives CSVVAGGRFAYEQYF.